This passage covers 21 T cell receptor beta chains from one sample sequenced in a study of technical replicates of blood from a few donors. Assay used: immunoSEQ multiplex PCR; TCRdb lists only in-frame clones, some missing. The table records some 84,000 clones, about 91% of them present only once. Sample: T cells isolated from PBMCs. These TCRs come from a human donor in good health.

The chain is built from TRBV2 and TRBJ2-7; 7 positions match TRBD2. CDR1 is SNHLY and CDR2 is FYNNEI in the germline V gene. The CDR3 covers 15 residues. V dropped 8 bases and J dropped 1; count of bases not matched to a gene: 11. As DNA, the CDR3 is TGTGCCAGCCTACACCGACTAGCCCTTTCCTACGAGCAGTACTTC. Its translation is CASLHRLALSYEQYF.

The chain links TRBV5-4 to TRBJ2-3, with D unclear. The CDR3 runs to 15 residues. Deletions cut 1 base from V and 2 bases from J, with 11 bases between. Germline CDR1 and CDR2: SGHNT and YYREEE (reference sequence). CDR3 sequence: CASSLFVQYTDTQYF. CDR3 coding DNA: TGTGCCAGCAGCTTGTTCGTCCAGTACACAGATACGCAGTATTTT.

CDR3 in amino acids: CASRGTGSTDTQYF. For the CDR3, the DNA is TGCGCCAGCAGGGGGACAGGGAGCACAGATACGCAGTATTTT. The chain combines TRBV5-1 with TRBJ2-3, with 9 bases that match TRBD1. The CDR3 consists of 14 residues. V lost 5 bases and J lost 0; bases outside the gene matches: 1. Germline V gives CDR1 SGHRS, CDR2 YFSETQ.

The rearrangement links TRBV30 to TRBJ2-2, with a tentative D call TRBD2 (6 bases). Germline CDR1 is GTSNPN and CDR2 is SVGIG (reference sequence). V dropped 1 base and J dropped 0 bases, with 15 bases sitting between them. The CDR3 is made up of 17 amino acids. CDR3 residues: CAWSDVRGGSNTGELFF. For the CDR3, the DNA is TGTGCCTGGAGTGACGTTCGGGGAGGTTCGAACACCGGGGAGCTGTTTTTT. Full variable domain (rest looked up from reference TRBV30 and TRBJ2-2): SQTIHQWPATLVQPVGSPLSLECTVEGTSNPNLYWYRQAAGRGLQLLFYSVGIGQISSEVPQNLSASRPQDRQFILSSKKLLLSDSGFYLCAWSDVRGGSNTGELFFGEGSRLTVL.

The chain uses TRBV29-1 and TRBJ2-1; a possible D gene is TRBD1 (5 bases). Germline CDR1 is SQVTM and CDR2 is ANQGSEA. CDR3 size: 18 residues. V was cut by 5 bases and J by 8 bases, with 31 bases left in between. The CDR3 DNA reads TGCAGCGTTTTAATCAAAGGGCAGGGCTTTTGGGTTCAGGATGAGCAGTTCTTC. Amino acid sequence: CSVLIKGQGFWVQDEQFF.

The chain carries TRBV18 and TRBJ2-7; perhaps TRBD1 as D (6 bases). Trimming left V 0 bases short and J 4 bases short, with 13 bases between. Per the germline V gene, CDR1 is KGHSH and CDR2 is LQKENI. CDR3 length equals 15 residues. In DNA, the CDR3 is TGTGCCAGCTCACCACCGGGCCAGGGGAATTACGAGCAGTACTTC. It is translated as CASSPPGQGNYEQYF.

This clone showed up just once. The CDR3 region has the DNA TGTGCCAGCAGGTTAGGACTTTACAATGAGCAGTTCTTC. Translating it yields CASRLGLYNEQFF. V and J are TRBV6-1 and TRBJ2-1, with D possibly matching TRBD2 (5 bases). V dropped 6 bases and J dropped 4 bases, with 10 bases sitting between them. Germline values: CDR1 MNHNS, CDR2 SASEGT. This CDR3 is built from 13 residues.

The V call is TRBV7-2, the J call TRBJ2-7, with 7 bases identical to TRBD2. The CDR3 extends over 14 amino acids. Germline assignment: CDR1 SGHTA and CDR2 FQGNSA. Trimming took 5 bases from V and 2 from J; bases not matched to a gene: 6. The CDR3 loop reads CASSLSGGTYEQYF. In nucleotides, the CDR3 is TGTGCCAGCAGCCTCTCGGGAGGCACCTACGAGCAGTACTTC.

This chain joins TRBV10-3 and TRBJ1-1; D is perhaps TRBD1 (5 bases). The CDR3 is made up of 19 amino acids. Germline CDR1 and CDR2: ENHRY and SYGVKD. The germline V and J ends were trimmed by 0 bases and 1 base, with 21 bases remaining between them. The CDR3 reads CAISESRQLIIKPNTEAFF. As DNA, the CDR3 is TGTGCCATCAGTGAGTCGCGACAGCTAATCATCAAACCGAACACTGAAGCTTTCTTT.

The V call is TRBV27, the J call TRBJ2-7; D ambiguous. V was cut by 3 bases and J by 1 base, with 10 bases left in between. The germline V gene has CDR1 MNHEY and CDR2 SMNVEV (reference sequence). This CDR3 region has 14 residues. The CDR3 DNA sequence: TGTGCCAGCAGTTTGGCGGCAGTGTCCTACGAGCAGTACTTC. Protein product: CASSLAAVSYEQYF.

The V call is TRBV11-2, the J call TRBJ2-7, with 9 bases that match TRBD1. From germline, CDR1 is SGHAT and CDR2 FQNNGV. This CDR3 is built from 17 residues. The J segment lost 4 bases and the V segment lost 1 base, leaving 11 bases of the junction unmatched. CDR3 bases: TGTGCCAGCAGCTTAGGGCCCGGGACAGGGTATCCGTACGAGCAGTACTTC. Its protein is CASSLGPGTGYPYEQYF.

V and J are TRBV29-1 and TRBJ2-7; tentatively, D is TRBD1 (5 bases). V lost 6 bases and J 1 base, leaving 19 bases between the germline ends. The CDR3 sequence is 15 residues long. Germline V gene sequence: CDR1 SQVTM, CDR2 ANQGSEA. CDR3 in DNA: TGCAGCGTGGCTGGAGATAGGACACCTTCCTACGAGCAGTACTTC. Translation: CSVAGDRTPSYEQYF.

Notes on this clone: Other nucleotide sequences in the sample specify the same CDR3. The chain recombines TRBV27 with TRBJ1-2; TRBD1 matches at 10 bases. J lost 6 bases, V lost 2 bases, and 6 bases had no gene match. The CDR3 has 15 residues. The germline gives CDR1 MNHEY, CDR2 SMNVEV (reference sequence). The CDR3 sequence: CASSLSPGTGDGYTF. The CDR3 coding sequence is TGTGCCAGCAGTTTAAGCCCCGGGACAGGGGATGGCTACACCTTC.

The chain combines TRBV7-2 with TRBJ1-1; no definite D call. This CDR3 region has 14 residues. Germline V lookup: CDR1 SGHTA, CDR2 FQGNSA. V was cut by 1 base and J by 3 bases, with 9 bases left in between. CDR3 in DNA: TGTGCCAGCAGCTTAGGTATCTCGTACACTGAAGCTTTCTTT. This gives the protein CASSLGISYTEAFF.

This chain links TRBV6-5 with TRBJ2-7; D call uncertain. The V and J ends lost 6 bases and 6 bases respectively, with 9 bases between them. Germline CDR1 and CDR2: MNHEY and SVGAGI. CDR3 size: 11 residues. CDR3 region: CASRLPPEQYF. The CDR3 nucleotides are TGTGCCAGCAGACTCCCCCCCGAGCAGTACTTC.

This clone was counted between two and nine times. The rearrangement joins TRBV7-3 to TRBJ2-7; 8 positions agree with TRBD1. The CDR3 spans 15 residues. J gave up 4 bases and V 5 bases, and 10 bases lay outside the gene matches. Per the germline V gene, CDR1 is SGHTA and CDR2 is FQGTGA. In nucleotides, the CDR3 is TGTGCCAGCAGCCCCGGACAGGGTTGGGGGTACGAGCAGTACTTC. Amino acids: CASSPGQGWGYEQYF.

J is TRBJ1-1 and V is TRBV25-1; D gene uncertain. The V end lost 2 bases, the J end lost 3 bases, and 10 bases lay between the germline ends. Germline CDR1 MGHDK, CDR2 SYGVNS. The CDR3 loop spans 14 amino acids. CDR3 DNA: TGTGCCAGCAGTGAACCCGACGGAGACACTGAAGCTTTCTTT. As protein: CASSEPDGDTEAFF.

The V call is TRBV19, the J call TRBJ2-5, with 7 bases fitting TRBD1. This CDR3 is 15 amino acids long. Unmatched junction bases numbered 7, after V lost 5 bases and J lost 1 base. Germline V gene data show CDR1 as LNHDA and CDR2 as SQIVND (reference sequence). In nucleotides, the CDR3 is TGTGCCAGTAGTGTCGACCGGGACAGCCAAGAGACCCAGTACTTC. Translation: CASSVDRDSQETQYF. Supplemented by reference TRBV19 and TRBJ2-5, the full variable domain reads DGGITQSPKYLFRKEGQNVTLSCEQNLNHDAMYWYRQDPGQGLRLIYYSQIVNDFQKGDIAEGYSVSREKKESFPLTVTSAQKNPTAFYLCASSVDRDSQETQYFGPGTRLLVL.

The gene calls are TRBV9 and TRBJ2-2, with 8 nucleotides matching TRBD1. J gave up 2 bases and V 3 bases, and 9 bases lay outside the gene matches. Germline V gene sequence: CDR1 SGDLS, CDR2 YYNGEE. The CDR3 is 17 residues long. CDR3: CASSASTTGVNTGELFF. The CDR3 DNA follows: TGTGCCAGCAGCGCCTCAACGACAGGGGTCAACACCGGGGAGCTGTTTTTT.

The V call is TRBV6-5, the J call TRBJ2-7; 12 bases map to TRBD2. The germline CDR1 and CDR2 sequences are MNHEY and SVGAGI. The ends lost 4 bases at V and 4 bases at J; junction bases unmatched: 5. The CDR3 covers 15 residues. CDR3 coding DNA: TGTGCCAGCAGTTCTCTAGCGGGAGGGCTATACGAGCAGTACTTC. It yields the protein CASSSLAGGLYEQYF.

This sequence joins TRBV7-9 and TRBJ2-3; D might be TRBD2 (6 bases). Germline V CDR1 and CDR2: SEHNR, FQNEAQ (reference sequence). The CDR3 contains 14 residues. Between the trimmed V and J ends, which lost 5 bases and 3 bases, there was a span of 12 bases. CDR3 amino acids: CASSRAGGTDTQYF. The CDR3 nucleotides read TGTGCCAGCAGCCGGGCCGGGGGTACAGATACGCAGTATTTT.